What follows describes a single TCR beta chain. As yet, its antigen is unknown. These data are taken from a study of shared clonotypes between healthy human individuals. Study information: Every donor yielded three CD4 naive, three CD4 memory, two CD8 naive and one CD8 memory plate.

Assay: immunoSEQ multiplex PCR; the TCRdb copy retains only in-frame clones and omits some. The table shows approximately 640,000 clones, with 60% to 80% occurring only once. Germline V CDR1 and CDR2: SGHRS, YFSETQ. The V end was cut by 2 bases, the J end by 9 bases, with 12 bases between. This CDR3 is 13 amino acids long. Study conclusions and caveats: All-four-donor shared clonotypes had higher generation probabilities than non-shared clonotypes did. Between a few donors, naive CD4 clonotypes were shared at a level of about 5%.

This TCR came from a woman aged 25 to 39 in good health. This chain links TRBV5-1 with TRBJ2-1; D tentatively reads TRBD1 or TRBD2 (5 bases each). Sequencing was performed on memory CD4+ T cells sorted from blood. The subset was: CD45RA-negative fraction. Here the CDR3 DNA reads TGCGCCAGCAGCTTTAGTACGGGACCTGAGCAGTTCTTC. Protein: CASSFSTGPEQFF.